Reported below is one T cell receptor beta chain. No cognate antigen has been identified for it. Per-nucleotide qualities are absent, and no much larger clonotype sits a single base away. Other nucleotide sequences in the sample specify the same CDR3. The collaborating institutions used their own protocols to collect whole blood in K2EDTA tubes. For TCRbeta analysis, collaborators shipped samples as frozen whole blood, isolated PBMCs, or DNA extracted from either of those sample types. TCRbeta CDR3 regions were amplified from genomic DNA by means of the immunoSEQ Assay, a bias-controlled multiplex PCR. In the original analysis: Nucleated cell counts per sample were estimated from amplification of reference gene primers within the assay. To quantify the absolute abundance of each unique TCRbeta CDR3 rearrangement, sequence reads were collapsed and filtered. For each sample, productive Simpson clonality was calculated by taking the square root of Simpson's diversity index across productive rearrangements. In TCRdb, the immuneACCESS table is reduced to in-frame sequences with V and J assigned. These tables do not hold every clone; where another copy was compared, an unresolved V gene accounts for under half, and the others remain unexplained. The DNA gave D and trimming, while V, J and clone size come from that table. In this sample the table shows fewer than 250,000 clones, about four fifths of which occur a single time. The ten most abundant clones make up approximately 12% of the sample.

The data were taken from a study of blood T cell repertoires in COVID-19 (dated by TCRdb to the early 2020s). Concerning the study at large: Samples covering the acute and convalescent phases of COVID-19 were provided by collaborators in the United States, Italy and Spain. The samples were drawn from two sources: the first 160 participants of the ongoing ImmuneRACE study, and over 950 subjects contributed by 6 global collaborators. Subjects who had been exposed to COVID-19, were actively infected with it, or had recovered from it provided the deeply sampled blood TCRbeta repertoires that made up the dataset. Nearly every sample came with metadata listing a de-identified subject ID, COVID-19 status, age in years and sex. The repertoires were released in a freely available public database meant as a resource for research on the immune response to SARS-CoV-2. HLA class I and class II types, where available, came from metadata supplied by the sample provider rather than from assay-based typing. The prospective study material was composed of cDNA or gDNA derived from T cells, B-cell-depleted T cells, or PBMCs. Findings and caveats that apply to the study as a whole: Clinical and demographic metadata were provided uncurated, with the amount varying by source and participant.

Germline trimming amounts to 2 bases on V and 4 bases on J, with 8 as the count of junction bases outside the gene matches. The CDR3 goes from the cysteine to the phenylalanine over 16 residues. Just CDR3 DNA is preserved here, 48 bases in frame from base 1. Reading the germline V gene gives CDR1 SGHRS and CDR2 YFSETQ. The sequenced material came from peripheral blood. The source of this sequence is a woman aged 40 to 50 with acute or convalescent COVID-19. In this chain, TRBV5-1 is recombined with TRBJ1-1; 10 nucleotides in the junction match TRBD1. The encoded CDR3 is CASSFPGTGAITEAFF. The DNA reads as follows: TGCGCCAGCAGCTTCCCCGGGACAGGGGCAATCACTGAAGCTTTCTTT.